The clone carrying this T cell receptor beta chain was observed once. The entry originates in a study of blood T cell repertoires in COVID-19. The table came from immunoSEQ multiplex PCR; TCRdb's copy has only in-frame clones and leaves some out. The sample has a few hundred thousand clones; around 90% are singletons. The sample was peripheral blood. The clonotype comes from a woman younger than 45 with COVID-19, enrolled during active disease.

As DNA, the CDR3 is TGTGCCAGCACCTCCAACCTAGCTCTCTACAATGAGCAGTTCTTC. Amino acids: CASTSNLALYNEQFF. The J gene is TRBJ2-1, the V gene TRBV27, with D perhaps TRBD2 (5 bases). In germline, CDR1 is MNHEY, CDR2 SMNVEV (reference sequence). Trimming took off 7 bases at V and 3 bases at J, with 16 bases between the two ends. The CDR3 covers 15 residues.